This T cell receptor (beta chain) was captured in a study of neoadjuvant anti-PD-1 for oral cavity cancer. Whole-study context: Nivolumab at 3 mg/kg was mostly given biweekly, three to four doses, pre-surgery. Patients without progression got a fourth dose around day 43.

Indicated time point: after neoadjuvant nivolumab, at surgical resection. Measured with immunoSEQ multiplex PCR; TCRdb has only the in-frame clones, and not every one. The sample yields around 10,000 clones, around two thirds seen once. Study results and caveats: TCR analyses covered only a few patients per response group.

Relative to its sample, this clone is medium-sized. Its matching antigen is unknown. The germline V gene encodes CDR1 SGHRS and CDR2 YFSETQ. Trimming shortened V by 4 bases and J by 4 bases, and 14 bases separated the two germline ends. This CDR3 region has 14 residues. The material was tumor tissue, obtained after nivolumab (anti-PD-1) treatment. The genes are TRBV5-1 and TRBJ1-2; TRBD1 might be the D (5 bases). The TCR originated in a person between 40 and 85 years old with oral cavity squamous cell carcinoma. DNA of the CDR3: TGCGCCAGCAGCCCCCTCCAGGGCACCTATGGCTACACCTTC. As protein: CASSPLQGTYGYTF.